This entry lists 12 T cell receptor beta chains sequenced from one sample in a study of blood T cell repertoires in COVID-19. Using immunoSEQ multiplex PCR, the repertoire was profiled, and TCRdb retains in-frame clones only, with some absent. Here the sample spans approximately 240,000 clones, 70% to 90% being singletons. The material sequenced was peripheral blood. The receptor source for this set is a woman between 35 and 50 years old who had recovered from COVID-19.

This clone was detected a few times. J is TRBJ1-1 and V is TRBV2, with 10 bases lining up with TRBD1. The CDR3 is made up of 14 amino acids. The germline V gene encodes CDR1 SNHLY and CDR2 FYNNEI. The V and J ends lost 6 bases and 5 bases, in that order; junction bases with no gene match: 6. DNA for the CDR3: TGTGCCAGCAGCCCCGGACAGGGGGGGACTGAAGCTTTCTTT. This sequence encodes CASSPGQGGTEAFF.

The chain has TRBV13 and TRBJ2-1, with D possibly matching TRBD2 (6 bases). Germline V lookup: CDR1 PRHDT, CDR2 FYEKMQ (reference sequence). V dropped 4 bases and J dropped 9 bases, with 13 bases sitting between them. CDR3 length: 13 amino acids. CDR3 DNA sequence: TGTGCCAGCAGCTGGAGTAGCGGTCTTGAGCAGTTCTTC. It specifies CASSWSSGLEQFF.

This chain links TRBV7-8 with TRBJ2-1, with D possibly matching TRBD2 (5 bases). CDR1 and CDR2 from the germline V gene are SGHVS and FQNEAQ. This CDR3 region has 17 residues. Trimming removed 4 bases at V and 4 bases at J, with 20 bases between. The CDR3 coding sequence is TGTGCCAGCAGCTCCCTACAGCGGAACGTTAGGTACAATGAGCAGTTCTTC. It translates to CASSSLQRNVRYNEQFF.

The chain joins TRBV24-1 to TRBJ2-2, with 11 positions matching TRBD2. Germline loops: CDR1 KGHDR, CDR2 SFDVKD. CDR3 size: 16 residues. J lost 5 bases, V lost 9 bases, and 10 bases had no gene match. The CDR3 spells CATGTSGGGRTGELFF. DNA of the CDR3: TGTGCCACCGGGACTAGCGGAGGTGGGAGGACCGGGGAGCTGTTTTTT.

The chain combines TRBV6-5 with TRBJ2-7; 9 bases agree with TRBD2. The CDR3 has 15 residues. In germline, CDR1 is MNHEY, CDR2 SVGAGI. V shed 5 bases, J shed 2 bases, and the junction held 7 bases outside the gene matches. CDR3 sequence: CASSHLAGTPYEQYF. The CDR3, as DNA: TGTGCCAGCAGTCATCTAGCGGGGACCCCCTACGAGCAGTACTTC.

The V gene is TRBV2, the J gene TRBJ2-1; 12 nucleotides match TRBD2. From germline, CDR1 is SNHLY and CDR2 FYNNEI. The CDR3 consists of 18 residues. V was pared by 3 bases and J by 5 bases, with 11 bases of the junction left unmatched. CDR3 region: CASSDSAKRTSGDNEQFF. For the CDR3, the DNA is TGTGCCAGCAGTGACTCCGCGAAACGGACTAGCGGGGACAATGAGCAGTTCTTC.

The chain uses TRBV9 and TRBJ2-7, with 8 bases that match TRBD2. After removal of 3 bases from V and 3 bases from J, the junction contained 14 bases not matched to a gene. CDR3 size: 17 residues. Germline V lookup: CDR1 SGDLS, CDR2 YYNGEE. The CDR3 DNA follows: TGTGCCAGCAGCGCCGGTGGGGGACTAGGCGGGGACTACGAGCAGTACTTC. Translation gives CASSAGGGLGGDYEQYF.

The V call is TRBV30, the J call TRBJ1-3, with TRBD1 matching over 10 bases. The junction had 9 bases not matched to a gene; V was cut back by 3 bases and J by 4 bases. The V gene's germline CDR1 is GTSNPN and CDR2 SVGIG (reference sequence). The CDR3 has 16 residues. CDR3 DNA: TGTGCCTGGAGAGGGACTCGACAGGGGGCAGGAAACACCATATATTTT. Translation gives CAWRGTRQGAGNTIYF.

The V call is TRBV5-5, the J call TRBJ1-5, with D uncertain. Germline CDR1 reads SGHKS; CDR2 reads YYEKEE (reference sequence). The CDR3 has 16 residues. Trimming took off 1 base at V and 2 bases at J, with 13 bases between the two ends. The CDR3 DNA is TGTGCCAGCAGCTTGCTCCCCAACGCGGGCAATCAGCCCCAGCATTTT. Translating it yields CASSLLPNAGNQPQHF.

V gene TRBV28 combines with J gene TRBJ1-4, with 12 nucleotides matching TRBD1. V lost 5 bases, J lost 10 bases, and 11 bases stayed unmatched. Germline CDR1 MDHEN, CDR2 SYDVKM. The CDR3 covers 16 residues. CDR3 sequence: CASSPGGQGARGKLFF. CDR3 in DNA: TGTGCCAGCAGTCCGGGGGGACAGGGGGCGCGGGGAAAACTGTTTTTT.

Concerning this clone: The junction differs from germline at one of its ends, possibly a read error. This chain joins TRBV7-7 and TRBJ2-5; 12 nucleotides match TRBD1. Germline values: CDR1 SSHAT, CDR2 FNYEAQ (reference sequence). The CDR3 has 15 residues. As DNA, the CDR3 is TGTGCTAGCAGCTTAGGGACAGGGGGCTCGGAGACCCAGTACTTC. Protein product: CASSLGTGGSETQYF.

Worth noting for this clone: Other nucleotide sequences in the sample specify the same CDR3. The J gene is TRBJ2-1, the V gene TRBV9; 8 bases map to TRBD2. The CDR3 loop spans 16 amino acids. The V and J ends lost 4 bases and 0 bases, in that order; junction bases with no gene match: 6. Germline V gives CDR1 SGDLS, CDR2 YYNGEE. This CDR3 is CASSPRGGSSYNEQFF. The CDR3 DNA reads as TGTGCCAGCAGCCCACGGGGGGGGAGCTCCTACAATGAGCAGTTCTTC.